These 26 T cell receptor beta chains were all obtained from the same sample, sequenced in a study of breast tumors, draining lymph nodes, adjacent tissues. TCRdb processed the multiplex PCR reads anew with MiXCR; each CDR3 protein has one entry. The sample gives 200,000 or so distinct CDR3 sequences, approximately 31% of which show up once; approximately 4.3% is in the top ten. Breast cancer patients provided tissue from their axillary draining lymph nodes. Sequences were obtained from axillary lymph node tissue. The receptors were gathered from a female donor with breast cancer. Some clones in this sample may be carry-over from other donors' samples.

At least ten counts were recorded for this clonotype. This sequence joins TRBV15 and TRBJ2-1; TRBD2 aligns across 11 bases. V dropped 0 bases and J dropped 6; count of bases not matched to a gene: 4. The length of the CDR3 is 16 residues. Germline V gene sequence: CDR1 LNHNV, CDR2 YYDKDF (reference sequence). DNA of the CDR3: TGTGCCACCAGCAGAGATCTAGCGGGAGGCCTCAATGAGCAGTTCTTC. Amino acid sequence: CATSRDLAGGLNEQFF.

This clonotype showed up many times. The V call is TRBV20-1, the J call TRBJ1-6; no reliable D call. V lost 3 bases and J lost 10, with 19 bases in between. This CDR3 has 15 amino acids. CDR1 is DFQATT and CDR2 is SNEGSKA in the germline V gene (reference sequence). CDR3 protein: CSARVDRLPGSPLHF. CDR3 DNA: TGCAGTGCTAGGGTAGACCGCCTGCCCGGGTCACCCCTCCACTTT.

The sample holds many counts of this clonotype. CDR3 amino acids: CASSEGLAGLSNTGELFF. Written as DNA, the CDR3 is TGTGCCAGCAGCGAGGGACTAGCGGGGCTATCGAACACCGGGGAGCTGTTTTTT. The chain couples TRBV9 to TRBJ2-2; 13 bases line up with TRBD2. V was pared by 3 bases and J by 0 bases, with 5 bases of the junction left unmatched. The CDR3 covers 18 residues. Germline CDR1 is SGDLS and CDR2 is YYNGEE.

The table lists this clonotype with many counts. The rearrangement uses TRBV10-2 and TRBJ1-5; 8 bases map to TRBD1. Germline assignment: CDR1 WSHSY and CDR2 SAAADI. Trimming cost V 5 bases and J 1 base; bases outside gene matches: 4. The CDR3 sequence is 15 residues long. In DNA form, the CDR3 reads TGCGCCAGCAGTACATACAGGGGGAGCAATCAGCCCCAGCATTTT. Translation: CASSTYRGSNQPQHF.

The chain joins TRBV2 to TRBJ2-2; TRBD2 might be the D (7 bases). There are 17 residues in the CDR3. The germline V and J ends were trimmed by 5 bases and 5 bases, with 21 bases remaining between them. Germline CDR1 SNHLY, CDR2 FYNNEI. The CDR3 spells CASSSAGAGVRTGELFF. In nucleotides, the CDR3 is TGTGCCAGCAGTTCCGCGGGGGCGGGAGTAAGGACCGGGGAGCTGTTTTTT.

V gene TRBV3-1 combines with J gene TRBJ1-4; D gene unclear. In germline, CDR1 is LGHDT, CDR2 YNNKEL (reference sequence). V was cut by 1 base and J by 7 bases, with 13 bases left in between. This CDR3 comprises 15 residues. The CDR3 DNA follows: TGTGCCAGCAGCCAAGTTGGTGGGAAGGCTGAAAAACTGTTTTTT. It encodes CASSQVGGKAEKLFF.

Written as DNA, the CDR3 is TGCAGTGCCCAGGGGACTCGAACTTACGAGCAGTACTTC. This translates into CSAQGTRTYEQYF. The chain is built from TRBV20-1 and TRBJ2-7; D might be TRBD1 or TRBD2, each matching 6 bases. V lost 6 bases, J lost 4 bases, and 16 bases lay in between. This CDR3 spans 13 amino acids. Germline loops: CDR1 DFQATT, CDR2 SNEGSKA (reference sequence).

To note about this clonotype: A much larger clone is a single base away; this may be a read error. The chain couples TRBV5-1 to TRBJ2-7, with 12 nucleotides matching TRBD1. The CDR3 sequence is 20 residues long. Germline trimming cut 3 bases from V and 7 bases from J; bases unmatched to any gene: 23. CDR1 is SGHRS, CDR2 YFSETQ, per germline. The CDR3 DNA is TGCGCCAGCAGCTGGCCGGGACAGGGGGCGACGGGGGGGCATTACAATGAGCAGTACTTC. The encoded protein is CASSWPGQGATGGHYNEQYF.

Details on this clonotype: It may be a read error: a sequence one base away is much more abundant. The CDR3: CSASPSRDSSYEQYF. The CDR3 region has the DNA TGCAGTGCTAGTCCGAGCCGGGACTCTTCCTACGAGCAGTACTTC. The chain is built from TRBV20-1 and TRBJ2-7; tentative D call: TRBD2 (6 bases). Germline loops: CDR1 DFQATT, CDR2 SNEGSKA (reference sequence). Trimming took 3 bases from V and 1 from J, leaving 16 bases between them. The CDR3 has 15 amino acids.

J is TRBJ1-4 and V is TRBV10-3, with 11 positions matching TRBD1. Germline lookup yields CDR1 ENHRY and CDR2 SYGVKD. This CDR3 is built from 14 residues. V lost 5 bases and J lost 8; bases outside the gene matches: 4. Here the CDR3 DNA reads TGTGCCATCAGTTGGGGACAGGGGGGAGAAAAACTGTTTTTT. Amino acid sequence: CAISWGQGGEKLFF.

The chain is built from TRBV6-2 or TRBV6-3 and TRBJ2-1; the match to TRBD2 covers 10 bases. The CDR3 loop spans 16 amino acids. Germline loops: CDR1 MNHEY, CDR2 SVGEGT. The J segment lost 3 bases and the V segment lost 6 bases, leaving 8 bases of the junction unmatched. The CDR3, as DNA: TGTGCCAGCAGCACTACCCTAGCGGGGGTCTACAATGAGCAGTTCTTC. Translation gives CASSTTLAGVYNEQFF.

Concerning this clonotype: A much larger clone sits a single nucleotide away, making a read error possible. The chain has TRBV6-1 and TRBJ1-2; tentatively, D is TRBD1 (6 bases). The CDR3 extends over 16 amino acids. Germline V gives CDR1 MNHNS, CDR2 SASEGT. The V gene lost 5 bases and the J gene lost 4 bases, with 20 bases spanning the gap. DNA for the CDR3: TGTGCCAGCAGTCAAGGGGGACACGGACTAGTCTATGGCTACACCTTC. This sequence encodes CASSQGGHGLVYGYTF.

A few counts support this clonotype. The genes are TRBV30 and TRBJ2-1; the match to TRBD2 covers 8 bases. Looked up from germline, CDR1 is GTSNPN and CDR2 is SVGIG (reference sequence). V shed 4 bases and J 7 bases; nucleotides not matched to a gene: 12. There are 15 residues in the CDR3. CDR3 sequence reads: CAWNWFSGEQNEQFF. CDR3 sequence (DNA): TGTGCCTGGAACTGGTTTAGCGGGGAGCAAAATGAGCAGTTCTTC.

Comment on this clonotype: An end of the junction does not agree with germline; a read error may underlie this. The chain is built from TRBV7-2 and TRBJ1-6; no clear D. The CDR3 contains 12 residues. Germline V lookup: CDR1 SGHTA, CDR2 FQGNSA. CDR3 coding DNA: TGTGCCAGCAGCGTAGCGGGTTCGCCCCTCCGCTTT. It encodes CASSVAGSPLRF. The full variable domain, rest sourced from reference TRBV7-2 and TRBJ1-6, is GAGVSQSPSNKVTEKGKDVELRCDPISGHTALYWYRQSLGQGLEFLIYFQGNSAPDKSGLPSDRFSAERTGGSVSTLTIQRTQQEDSAVYLCASSVAGSPLRFGNGTRLTVT.

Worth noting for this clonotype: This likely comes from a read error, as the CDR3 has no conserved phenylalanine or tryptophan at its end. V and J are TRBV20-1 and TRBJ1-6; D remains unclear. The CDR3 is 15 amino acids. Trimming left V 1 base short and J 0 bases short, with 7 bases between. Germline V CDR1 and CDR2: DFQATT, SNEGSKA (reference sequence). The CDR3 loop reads CSARGRSSYNSPLHS. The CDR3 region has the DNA TGCAGTGCTAGAGGCCGGAGCTCCTATAATTCACCCCTCCACTCT.

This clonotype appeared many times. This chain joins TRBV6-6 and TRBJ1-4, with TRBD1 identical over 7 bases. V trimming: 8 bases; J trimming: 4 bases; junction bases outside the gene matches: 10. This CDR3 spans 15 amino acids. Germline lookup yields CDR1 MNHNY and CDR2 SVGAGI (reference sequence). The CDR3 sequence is CASSSRGVVNEKLFF. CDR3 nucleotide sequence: TGTGCCAGCTCCTCCAGGGGGGTAGTTAATGAAAAACTGTTTTTT.

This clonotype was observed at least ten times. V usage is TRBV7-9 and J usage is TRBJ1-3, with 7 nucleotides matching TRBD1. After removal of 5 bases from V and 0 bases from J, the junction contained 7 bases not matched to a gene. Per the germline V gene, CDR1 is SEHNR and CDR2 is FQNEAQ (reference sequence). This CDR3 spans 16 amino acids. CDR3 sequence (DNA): TGTGCCAGCAGCCCCCCGGGACAGATCTCTGGAAACACCATATATTTT. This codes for CASSPPGQISGNTIYF.

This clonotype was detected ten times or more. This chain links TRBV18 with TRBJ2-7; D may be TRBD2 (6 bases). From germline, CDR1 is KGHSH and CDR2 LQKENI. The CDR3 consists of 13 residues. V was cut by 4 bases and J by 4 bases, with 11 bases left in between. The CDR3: CASSLTRFYEQYF. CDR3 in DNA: TGTGCCAGCTCACTGACTAGGTTTTACGAGCAGTACTTC.

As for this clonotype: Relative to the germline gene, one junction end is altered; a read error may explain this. The CDR3 protein is CASGQVGGSGAKNIQYF. Written as DNA, the CDR3 is TGTGCCAGCGGCCAAGTGGGTGGGAGCGGAGCCAAAAACATTCAGTACTTC. The V and J genes are TRBV14 and TRBJ2-4; the D gene is possibly TRBD2 (5 bases). The CDR3 spans 17 residues. Germline CDR1 and CDR2: SGHDN and FVKESK.

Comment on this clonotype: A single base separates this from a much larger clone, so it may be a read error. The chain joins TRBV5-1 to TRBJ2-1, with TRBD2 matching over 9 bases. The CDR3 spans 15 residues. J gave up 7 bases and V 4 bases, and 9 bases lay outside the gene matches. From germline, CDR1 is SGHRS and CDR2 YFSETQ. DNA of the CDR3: TGCGCCAGCAGCATTACTGGCGGGGGGGGGAATGAGCAGTTCTTC. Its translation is CASSITGGGGNEQFF.

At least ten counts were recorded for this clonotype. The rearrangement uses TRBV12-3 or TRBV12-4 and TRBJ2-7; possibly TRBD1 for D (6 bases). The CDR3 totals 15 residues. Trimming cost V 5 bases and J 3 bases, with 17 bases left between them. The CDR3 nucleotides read TGTGCCAGCAGTCCCCAGGTTAGGGGGATCTACGAGCAGTACTTC. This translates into CASSPQVRGIYEQYF.

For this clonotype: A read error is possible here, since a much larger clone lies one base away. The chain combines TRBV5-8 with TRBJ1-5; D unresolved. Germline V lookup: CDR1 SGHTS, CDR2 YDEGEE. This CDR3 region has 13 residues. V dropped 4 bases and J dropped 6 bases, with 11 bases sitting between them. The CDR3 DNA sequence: TGTGCCAGCAGCAAAATGGTCACTCAGCCCCAGCATTTT. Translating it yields CASSKMVTQPQHF.

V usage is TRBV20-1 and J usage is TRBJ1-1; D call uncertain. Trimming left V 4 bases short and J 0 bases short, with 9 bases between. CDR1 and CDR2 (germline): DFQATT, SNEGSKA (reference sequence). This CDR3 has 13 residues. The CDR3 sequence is CSATPTLNTEAFF. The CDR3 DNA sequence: TGCAGTGCTACTCCAACACTGAACACTGAAGCTTTCTTT.

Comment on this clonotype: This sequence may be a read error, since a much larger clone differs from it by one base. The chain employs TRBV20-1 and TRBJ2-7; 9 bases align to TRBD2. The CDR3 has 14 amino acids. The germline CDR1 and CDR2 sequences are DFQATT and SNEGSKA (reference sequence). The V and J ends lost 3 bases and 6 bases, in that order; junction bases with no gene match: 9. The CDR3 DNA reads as TGCAGTGCTAGTCCTAGCGGGACTCGCGCCGAGCAGTACTTC. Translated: CSASPSGTRAEQYF.

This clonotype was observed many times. This chain's CDR3 is CASSESDSPNTGELFF. The CDR3 nucleotides are TGTGCCAGCAGTGAATCGGACAGTCCGAACACCGGGGAGCTGTTTTTT. The chain employs TRBV25-1 and TRBJ2-2; possible D gene TRBD1, 6 bases. The CDR3 runs 16 residues. V was trimmed by 1 base and J by 0 bases, leaving 9 bases between them. Looked up from germline, CDR1 is MGHDK and CDR2 is SYGVNS. Full variable domain (remainder filled in from reference TRBV25-1 and TRBJ2-2): EADIYQTPRYLVIGTGKKITLECSQTMGHDKMYWYQQDPGMELHLIHYSYGVNSTEKGDLSSESTVSRIRTEHFPLTLESARPSHTSQYLCASSESDSPNTGELFFGEGSRLTVL.

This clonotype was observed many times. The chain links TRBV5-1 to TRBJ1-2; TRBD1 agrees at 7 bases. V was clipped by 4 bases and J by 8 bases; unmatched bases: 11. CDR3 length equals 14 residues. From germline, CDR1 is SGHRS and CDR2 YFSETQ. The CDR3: CASSGETTGFGYTF. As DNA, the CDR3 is TGCGCCAGCAGCGGAGAAACGACAGGGTTCGGCTACACCTTC.